A selection of T cell receptor beta chains follows, all from one sample in a study of blood T cell repertoires in COVID-19. TCRdb's table, derived via immunoSEQ multiplex PCR, lists solely in-frame clones and lacks some. The data hold over 350,000 clones, with more than 75% observed a single time. Sequences were obtained from PBMCs or T cells enriched from blood (not recorded which). The receptors stem from a woman younger than 35 who had recovered from COVID-19. Each CDR3 is given with its conserved first and last residue. Fields, in order: V gene, clone size, D gene, J gene, CDR3 DNA, CDR3 protein. A D gene is named only where the DNA matches it firmly. Clone size is shown for a subset of rows, as once, few, many or a class of expanded clone.

v_call: TRBV7-6; clone_size: -; d_call: -; j_call: TRBJ1-2; cdr3_nt: TGTGCCAGCAGCTTATTATCGGGGGGCTATGGCTACACCTTC; cdr3_aa: CASSLLSGGYGYTF
v_call: TRBV18; clone_size: -; d_call: -; j_call: TRBJ1-5; cdr3_nt: TGTGCCAGCTCACCCGCCGCGGGCAATCAGCCCCAGCATTTT; cdr3_aa: CASSPAAGNQPQHF
v_call: TRBV28; clone_size: -; d_call: -; j_call: TRBJ1-5; cdr3_nt: TGTGCCAGCACCACCCCGGGGTTCCGGGTTTCTCAGCCCCAGCATTTT; cdr3_aa: CASTTPGFRVSQPQHF
v_call: TRBV10-3; clone_size: -; d_call: TRBD1; j_call: TRBJ1-1; cdr3_nt: TGTGCCATCAGCTCCGGGACAGGGGGCTTTTTGGAAGCTTTCTTT; cdr3_aa: CAISSGTGGFLEAFF
v_call: TRBV4-3; clone_size: -; d_call: -; j_call: TRBJ1-2; cdr3_nt: TGCGCCAGCAGCCAAGAAGAGCCTAACTATGGCTACACCTTC; cdr3_aa: CASSQEEPNYGYTF
v_call: TRBV5-3; clone_size: few; d_call: TRBD1; j_call: TRBJ1-2; cdr3_nt: TGTGCCAGAAGCTGGGGGACAGGGAACTATGGCTACACCTTC; cdr3_aa: CARSWGTGNYGYTF
v_call: TRBV6-4; clone_size: once; d_call: TRBD1; j_call: TRBJ2-3; cdr3_nt: TGTGCCAGCAGTGACTCGGGGCAGGGGGCAGATACGCAGTATTTT; cdr3_aa: CASSDSGQGADTQYF
v_call: TRBV4-2; clone_size: -; d_call: TRBD2; j_call: TRBJ2-3; cdr3_nt: TGTGCCAGCAGCCTCGGACTAGCGGGGGGACTTAGCACAGATACGCAGTATTTT; cdr3_aa: CASSLGLAGGLSTDTQYF
v_call: TRBV19; clone_size: -; d_call: TRBD1; j_call: TRBJ1-1; cdr3_nt: TGTGCCAGTGGACAGGGAGGGCGCACTGAAGCTTTCTTT; cdr3_aa: CASGQGGRTEAFF
v_call: TRBV23-1; clone_size: -; d_call: -; j_call: TRBJ2-1; cdr3_nt: TGCGCCAGCAGTCAATCCGGTCCGGGGTCCCATTCTCCCGATGAGCAGTTCTTC; cdr3_aa: CASSQSGPGSHSPDEQFF
v_call: TRBV13; clone_size: -; d_call: TRBD1; j_call: TRBJ1-2; cdr3_nt: TGTGCCAGCAGCCCAGTGCGGACAGGAGACTATGGCTACACCTTC; cdr3_aa: CASSPVRTGDYGYTF
v_call: TRBV7-2; clone_size: -; d_call: -; j_call: TRBJ2-7; cdr3_nt: TGTGCCAGCAGCTTAAGAGCAGGGTATGTGTACTTC; cdr3_aa: CASSLRAGYVYF
v_call: TRBV5-1; clone_size: -; d_call: -; j_call: TRBJ1-6; cdr3_nt: TGCGCCAGCAGCCGCACGCGGGGGGCTTCTTCACCCCTCCACTTT; cdr3_aa: CASSRTRGASSPLHF
v_call: TRBV9; clone_size: -; d_call: TRBD2; j_call: TRBJ2-2; cdr3_nt: TGTGCCAGCAGCTCTCGTCCCGCGGGGGTAACCGGGGAGCTGTTTTTT; cdr3_aa: CASSSRPAGVTGELFF
v_call: TRBV6-5; clone_size: -; d_call: TRBD2; j_call: TRBJ2-1; cdr3_nt: TGTGCCAGCAGCATAAGGACTAGCGGGGGCAATGAGCAGTTCTTC; cdr3_aa: CASSIRTSGGNEQFF
v_call: TRBV30; clone_size: few; d_call: TRBD1; j_call: TRBJ2-7; cdr3_nt: TGTGCCTGGAGTGTGGGGACAGCTCTTACGGAGCAGTACTTC; cdr3_aa: CAWSVGTALTEQYF
v_call: TRBV29-1; clone_size: -; d_call: TRBD2; j_call: TRBJ2-5; cdr3_nt: TGCAGCGTTGAAGATCGCGGACTAGCGGGGGGGATCCAAGAGACCCAGTACTTC; cdr3_aa: CSVEDRGLAGGIQETQYF
v_call: TRBV6-5; clone_size: few; d_call: TRBD1; j_call: TRBJ1-1; cdr3_nt: TGTGCCAGCAGCGGACAGGGGAGCCAACTGGCTGAAGCTTTCTTT; cdr3_aa: CASSGQGSQLAEAFF
v_call: TRBV15; clone_size: -; d_call: -; j_call: TRBJ1-1; cdr3_nt: TGTGCCACCAGCAGAGCCGGGATGAACACTGAAGCTTTCTTT; cdr3_aa: CATSRAGMNTEAFF
v_call: TRBV5-4; clone_size: -; d_call: TRBD2; j_call: TRBJ2-3; cdr3_nt: TGTGCCAGCAGCTCGAGATCCGGGGGGGCCTCAGATACGCAGTATTTT; cdr3_aa: CASSSRSGGASDTQYF
v_call: TRBV18; clone_size: -; d_call: -; j_call: TRBJ2-3; cdr3_nt: TGTGCCAGCCAGGAATGGACAGATACGCAGTATTTT; cdr3_aa: CASQEWTDTQYF
v_call: TRBV10-1; clone_size: few; d_call: -; j_call: TRBJ2-2; cdr3_nt: TGCGCCAGCAGTGAGGCAGGGTCCACCGGGGAGCTGTTTTTT; cdr3_aa: CASSEAGSTGELFF
v_call: TRBV30; clone_size: -; d_call: -; j_call: TRBJ1-5; cdr3_nt: TGTGCCTTTCAAGGGGGAACCGGCAATCAGCCCCAGCATTTT; cdr3_aa: CAFQGGTGNQPQHF
v_call: TRBV30; clone_size: -; d_call: -; j_call: TRBJ2-7; cdr3_nt: TGTGCCTGGAGTGTACAGTCCTACGAGCAGTACTTC; cdr3_aa: CAWSVQSYEQYF
v_call: TRBV5-1; clone_size: -; d_call: -; j_call: TRBJ2-3; cdr3_nt: TGCGCCAGCAGCCAGACTCCGGAGGTCGCAGATACGCAGTATTTT; cdr3_aa: CASSQTPEVADTQYF
v_call: TRBV11-3; clone_size: -; d_call: -; j_call: TRBJ1-1; cdr3_nt: TGTGCCAGCAGCTTAGATTGGGGAGAAGAAGCTTTCTTT; cdr3_aa: CASSLDWGEEAFF
v_call: TRBV19; clone_size: -; d_call: TRBD1; j_call: TRBJ1-2; cdr3_nt: TGTGCCAGTCGCGAGACAGGGTCTCAACCCTCCTATGGCTACACCTTC; cdr3_aa: CASRETGSQPSYGYTF
v_call: TRBV5-1; clone_size: -; d_call: TRBD1; j_call: TRBJ2-7; cdr3_nt: TGCGCCAGCAGCTTGGGGGACAGGGGGCATGACGAGCAGTACTTC; cdr3_aa: CASSLGDRGHDEQYF
v_call: TRBV30; clone_size: -; d_call: -; j_call: TRBJ1-3; cdr3_nt: TGTGCCTCCCGACAGATCTCTGGAAACACCATATATTTT; cdr3_aa: CASRQISGNTIYF
v_call: TRBV11-3; clone_size: -; d_call: -; j_call: TRBJ2-1; cdr3_nt: TGTGCCAGCAGCCCCTCCAGGGGCCCCTACAATGAGCAGTTCTTC; cdr3_aa: CASSPSRGPYNEQFF
v_call: TRBV4-1; clone_size: -; d_call: TRBD2; j_call: TRBJ2-3; cdr3_nt: TGCGCCAGCAGCCAAGGGGCCCTAGCGGGGGCAGATACGCAGTATTTT; cdr3_aa: CASSQGALAGADTQYF
v_call: TRBV6-5; clone_size: -; d_call: TRBD1; j_call: TRBJ1-4; cdr3_nt: TGTGCCAGCAGGATGGACAGGGGTAATGAAAAACTGTTTTTT; cdr3_aa: CASRMDRGNEKLFF
v_call: TRBV9; clone_size: -; d_call: -; j_call: TRBJ1-4; cdr3_nt: TGTGCCAGCAGCGCACAACAGGGTTTTAATGAAAAACTGTTTTTT; cdr3_aa: CASSAQQGFNEKLFF
v_call: TRBV30; clone_size: -; d_call: TRBD1; j_call: TRBJ1-5; cdr3_nt: TGTGCCTGGAGTCATTCGGACAGGGGAAATCAGCCCCAGCATTTT; cdr3_aa: CAWSHSDRGNQPQHF
v_call: TRBV6-5; clone_size: few; d_call: TRBD2; j_call: TRBJ2-2; cdr3_nt: TGTGCCAGCGATACTAGCGGGGGGGCTGCCGGGGAGCTGTTTTTT; cdr3_aa: CASDTSGGAAGELFF
v_call: TRBV4-1; clone_size: -; d_call: TRBD1; j_call: TRBJ1-6; cdr3_nt: TGCGCCAGCAGCCAAGTGGGACAGGGAAATTCACCCCTCCACTTT; cdr3_aa: CASSQVGQGNSPLHF
v_call: TRBV7-3; clone_size: -; d_call: -; j_call: TRBJ1-1; cdr3_nt: TGTGCCAGCAGCTTAAGCAACAGCATGAACACTGAAGCTTTCTTT; cdr3_aa: CASSLSNSMNTEAFF
v_call: TRBV19; clone_size: -; d_call: TRBD1; j_call: TRBJ1-1; cdr3_nt: TGTGCCAGTAGTCCCCGGCGGACAGGGGAGCCTGAAGCTTTCTTT; cdr3_aa: CASSPRRTGEPEAFF
v_call: TRBV28; clone_size: -; d_call: -; j_call: TRBJ2-7; cdr3_nt: TGTGCCAGCAAACCACCGACAGGTACCTACGAGCAGTACTTC; cdr3_aa: CASKPPTGTYEQYF
v_call: TRBV7-9; clone_size: -; d_call: -; j_call: TRBJ2-7; cdr3_nt: TGTGCCAGCAGCTACAACTCGGACAGATTCTTTCTCTACGAGCAGTACTTC; cdr3_aa: CASSYNSDRFFLYEQYF
v_call: TRBV30; clone_size: -; d_call: TRBD1; j_call: TRBJ1-2; cdr3_nt: TGTGCCTGGAGTGCGACAGGGAAATACGACGGCTACACCTTC; cdr3_aa: CAWSATGKYDGYTF
v_call: TRBV18; clone_size: -; d_call: -; j_call: TRBJ2-7; cdr3_nt: TGTGCCAGCTCACCAGGGCATGGAGGCTCCTACGAGCAGTACTTC; cdr3_aa: CASSPGHGGSYEQYF
v_call: TRBV6-6; clone_size: -; d_call: -; j_call: TRBJ2-7; cdr3_nt: TGTGCCAGCAGTTCCCGGGACACTCGGGCGTCCCACGAGCAGTACTTC; cdr3_aa: CASSSRDTRASHEQYF
v_call: TRBV12-5; clone_size: -; d_call: TRBD1; j_call: TRBJ1-4; cdr3_nt: TGTGCTAGTGGTCCGGGGACAGGGGGTCAGGAAAAACTGTTTTTT; cdr3_aa: CASGPGTGGQEKLFF
v_call: TRBV5-1; clone_size: -; d_call: -; j_call: TRBJ2-7; cdr3_nt: TGCGCCAGCAGCTTGCTTAATAGCGCCGACTACGAGCAGTACTTC; cdr3_aa: CASSLLNSADYEQYF
v_call: TRBV28; clone_size: -; d_call: -; j_call: TRBJ1-5; cdr3_nt: TGTGCCAGCAGTTTGGGGACATCTAGCAATCAGCCCCAGCATTTT; cdr3_aa: CASSLGTSSNQPQHF
v_call: TRBV7-2; clone_size: -; d_call: -; j_call: TRBJ2-2; cdr3_nt: TGTGCCAGCAGCTTCGGGACACCTAACACCGGGGAGCTGTTTTTT; cdr3_aa: CASSFGTPNTGELFF
v_call: TRBV6-1; clone_size: -; d_call: -; j_call: TRBJ1-5; cdr3_nt: TGTGCCAGCAGTGAAGTGGGAGGGCCTCAGCCCCAGCATTTT; cdr3_aa: CASSEVGGPQPQHF
v_call: TRBV5-6; clone_size: -; d_call: -; j_call: TRBJ1-1; cdr3_nt: TGTGCCAGCAGCAACCCCGGCGGAACTGAAGCTTTCTTT; cdr3_aa: CASSNPGGTEAFF
v_call: TRBV7-9; clone_size: few; d_call: -; j_call: TRBJ1-5; cdr3_nt: TGTGCCAGCAGCCCCTCCGATCAGCCCCAGCATTTT; cdr3_aa: CASSPSDQPQHF
v_call: TRBV6-5; clone_size: -; d_call: -; j_call: TRBJ1-4; cdr3_nt: TGTGCCAGCAGTCCTCAGGGGAGCAGAAATGAAAAACTGTTTTTT; cdr3_aa: CASSPQGSRNEKLFF
v_call: TRBV18; clone_size: -; d_call: -; j_call: TRBJ1-2; cdr3_nt: TGTGCCAGCTCACGGATGGCAGGGGACCTTTATGGCTACACCTTC; cdr3_aa: CASSRMAGDLYGYTF
v_call: TRBV9; clone_size: -; d_call: -; j_call: TRBJ1-6; cdr3_nt: TGTGCCAGCAGCGGGGGGCACAGTAATTCACCCCTCCACTTT; cdr3_aa: CASSGGHSNSPLHF